The next 13 T cell receptor beta chains were all read from a single sample in a study of blood T cell repertoires in COVID-19. Sequencing was performed with immunoSEQ multiplex PCR; in TCRdb, only in-frame clones are kept and a portion is missing. The sample consists of roughly 290,000 clones, around 88% of them appearing once. The specimen sequenced was peripheral blood. These receptors came from a woman in her 30s who had recovered from COVID-19.

V is TRBV27 and J is TRBJ2-7, with 10 bases lining up with TRBD1. Germline lookup yields CDR1 MNHEY and CDR2 SMNVEV (reference sequence). The CDR3 is 14 residues long. Trimming took 5 bases from V and 5 from J; bases not matched to a gene: 6. The CDR3 region has the DNA TGTGCCAGCAGTAAAGACAGGGGGCTGGACGAGCAGTACTTC. Its translation: CASSKDRGLDEQYF.

This chain connects TRBV4-1 to TRBJ1-1; D remains unclear. Per germline, CDR1 MGHRA and CDR2 YSYEKL. Trimming stripped 4 bases from V and 8 bases from J, with 14 bases between. The CDR3 runs 13 residues. CDR3 DNA: TGCGCCAGCAGCCGCAAAAACGAGGGAGAAGCTTTCTTT. Translated, it gives CASSRKNEGEAFF.

This chain links TRBV5-4 with TRBJ2-7; weak D call: TRBD2 (6 bases). Germline V gives CDR1 SGHNT, CDR2 YYREEE (reference sequence). Between the trimmed V and J ends, which lost 0 bases and 4 bases, there was a span of 14 bases. The CDR3 consists of 15 residues. The CDR3 nucleotides are TGTGCCAGCAGCTTGGCCGGGAGAGGAACATACGAGCAGTACTTC. Protein product: CASSLAGRGTYEQYF.

The CDR3: CASSLRQGNYGYTF. In DNA form, the CDR3 reads TGTGCCAGCAGCTTAAGGCAGGGTAACTATGGCTACACCTTC. The rearrangement joins TRBV7-9 to TRBJ1-2, with a tentative D call TRBD1 (5 bases). Trimming stripped 2 bases from V and 1 base from J, with 8 bases between. CDR1 is SEHNR, CDR2 FQNEAQ, per germline (reference sequence). The CDR3 is made up of 14 amino acids.

The V gene is TRBV6-5, the J gene TRBJ1-3, with 9 bases identical to TRBD1. The CDR3 is made up of 12 amino acids. V trimming: 6 bases; J trimming: 9 bases; junction bases outside the gene matches: 3. The germline V gene encodes CDR1 MNHEY and CDR2 SVGAGI. The CDR3 here is CASSLTGGTIYF. CDR3 bases: TGTGCCAGCAGCCTGACAGGGGGCACCATATATTTT.

The J gene is TRBJ2-3, the V gene TRBV19; 9 bases are shared with TRBD1. Per the germline V gene, CDR1 is LNHDA and CDR2 is SQIVND (reference sequence). Unmatched junction bases numbered 7, after V lost 6 bases and J lost 6 bases. The CDR3 totals 14 residues. Written as DNA, the CDR3 is TGTGCCAGTAGCCGGGACAGGGTAAGGGATACGCAGTATTTT. This translates into CASSRDRVRDTQYF.

This clone was seen once. For the CDR3, the DNA is TGTGCCAGCAGTTGGACTAGCGGGAGTTACACCGGGGAGCTGTTTTTT. Translated: CASSWTSGSYTGELFF. This chain uses TRBV27 with TRBJ2-2, with TRBD2 matching 13 bases. J lost 3 bases, V lost 4 bases, and 2 bases had no gene match. CDR1 MNHEY and CDR2 SMNVEV come from the germline V gene (reference sequence). CDR3 length equals 16 residues.

V gene TRBV27 combines with J gene TRBJ2-3; TRBD2 might be the D (6 bases). V lost 6 bases and J lost 6, with 16 bases in between. This CDR3 contains 14 residues. Germline V gives CDR1 MNHEY, CDR2 SMNVEV (reference sequence). The CDR3 DNA reads as TGTGCCAGCAGACGACTAGTAGGCGTGGATACGCAGTATTTT. Its protein is CASRRLVGVDTQYF.

V gene TRBV19 combines with J gene TRBJ2-1; D is possibly TRBD2 (7 bases). Germline V CDR1 and CDR2: LNHDA, SQIVND (reference sequence). This CDR3 has 13 residues. V lost 7 bases to trimming and J lost 9 bases, with 16 bases between them. This chain's CDR3 is CASTPLGGLEQFF. The CDR3 region has the DNA TGTGCCAGTACACCCTTGGGGGGGCTTGAGCAGTTCTTC.

The genes are TRBV28 and TRBJ1-2; perhaps TRBD1 as D (5 bases). Germline assignment: CDR1 MDHEN and CDR2 SYDVKM. CDR3 length equals 14 residues. The V end was cut by 2 bases, the J end by 5 bases, with 12 bases between. This CDR3 reads CASSLGAAPYGYTF. The DNA for the CDR3 is TGTGCCAGCAGTTTAGGGGCAGCCCCATATGGCTACACCTTC.

The chain carries TRBV18 and TRBJ2-5, with 8 bases identical to TRBD1. V trimming: 6 bases; J trimming: 4 bases; junction bases outside the gene matches: 4. The CDR3 consists of 13 residues. Germline V gene lookup returns CDR1 KGHSH and CDR2 LQKENI. In DNA, the CDR3 is TGTGCCAGCTCCCTCGGACAGGGAGAGACCCAGTACTTC. It encodes CASSLGQGETQYF. The full variable domain, completed using reference TRBV18 and TRBJ2-5, is NAGVMQNPRHLVRRRGQEARLRCSPMKGHSHVYWYRQLPEEGLKFMVYLQKENIIDESGMPKERFSAEFPKEGPSILRIQQVVRGDSAAYFCASSLGQGETQYFGPGTRLLVL.

This clone has only one observation. The chain joins TRBV9 to TRBJ2-2, with TRBD1 identical over 10 bases. The CDR3 is made up of 19 amino acids. CDR1 and CDR2 from the germline V gene are SGDLS and YYNGEE. V lost 0 bases to trimming and J lost 4 bases; unmatched junction nucleotides: 12. The CDR3 region is CASSVAGTGDFGITGELFF. DNA of the CDR3: TGTGCCAGCAGCGTAGCAGGGACAGGGGACTTCGGGATCACCGGGGAGCTGTTTTTT.

V usage is TRBV7-2 and J usage is TRBJ1-2, with D possibly matching TRBD1 (6 bases). CDR3 length: 13 amino acids. V was cut by 1 base and J by 7 bases, with 10 bases left in between. Germline V gene sequence: CDR1 SGHTA, CDR2 FQGNSA. The CDR3, as DNA: TGTGCCAGCAGCTTAGGTGGGGGCTCTGGCTACACCTTC. As protein: CASSLGGGSGYTF. Combining the CDR3 with reference TRBV7-2 and TRBJ1-2 gives the whole variable domain GAGVSQSPSNKVTEKGKDVELRCDPISGHTALYWYRQSLGQGLEFLIYFQGNSAPDKSGLPSDRFSAERTGGSVSTLTIQRTQQEDSAVYLCASSLGGGSGYTFGSGTRLTVV.